Below, 21 T cell receptor beta chains from the same sample are listed, as sequenced in a study of blood T cell repertoires in COVID-19. Measured with immunoSEQ multiplex PCR; TCRdb has only the in-frame clones, and not every one. The repertoire holds about 170,000 clones, with roughly 86% as singletons. The sample consisted of peripheral blood. The receptor set was obtained from a man aged 35 to 55 who had recovered from COVID-19.

This clone was counted once. The chain recombines TRBV6-5 with TRBJ1-1; the D gene is possibly TRBD1 (5 bases). The germline V gene encodes CDR1 MNHEY and CDR2 SVGAGI. The CDR3 runs to 14 residues. V was pared by 5 bases and J by 3 bases, with 13 bases between. This chain's CDR3 is CASSKQAWDTEAFF. The DNA for the CDR3 is TGTGCCAGCAGTAAACAGGCGTGGGACACTGAAGCTTTCTTT.

This clone was seen a handful of times. V and J are TRBV27 and TRBJ1-2; D might be TRBD1 (5 bases). The CDR3 contains 13 residues. V lost 6 bases, J lost 5 bases, and 13 bases lay in between. The germline CDR1 and CDR2 sequences are MNHEY and SMNVEV (reference sequence). The CDR3 sequence: CASREDGGYGYTF. CDR3 sequence (DNA): TGTGCCAGCAGAGAGGACGGGGGGTATGGCTACACCTTC.

This chain joins TRBV7-2 and TRBJ1-2; 8 nucleotides agree with TRBD1. This CDR3 region has 13 residues. Unmatched junction bases numbered 4, after V lost 2 bases and J lost 8 bases. CDR1 and CDR2 (germline): SGHTA, FQGNSA. The CDR3 DNA reads TGTGCCAGCAGCTTACAGGGGGCGGAGGGCTACACCTTC. It translates to CASSLQGAEGYTF.

The CDR3 nucleotides are TGTGCCACCAGCAGAGATTCCGATGAAAAACTGTTTTTT. It encodes CATSRDSDEKLFF. The J gene is TRBJ1-4, the V gene TRBV15; no clear D. CDR1 LNHNV and CDR2 YYDKDF come from the germline V gene (reference sequence). Trimming left V 0 bases short and J 6 bases short, with 5 bases between. The CDR3 contains 13 residues.

The chain joins TRBV2 to TRBJ2-1, with D possibly being TRBD1 (6 bases). Germline lookup yields CDR1 SNHLY and CDR2 FYNNEI. Deletions cut 8 bases from V and 8 bases from J, with 10 bases between. The CDR3 has 11 residues. CDR3 nucleotides: TGTGCCAGCTCCAACAGGGATGAGCAGTTCTTC. This codes for CASSNRDEQFF.

V is TRBV5-5 and J is TRBJ2-7; 9 nucleotides line up with TRBD1. CDR1 and CDR2 (germline): SGHKS, YYEKEE (reference sequence). Trimming removed 2 bases from V and 5 bases from J; junction bases left unmatched: 5. This CDR3 region has 14 residues. This CDR3 reads CASSFGTGWDEQYF. The CDR3 DNA reads TGTGCCAGCAGCTTCGGGACAGGGTGGGACGAGCAGTACTTC.

This chain links TRBV19 with TRBJ2-7, with 8 bases aligning to TRBD1. J gave up 3 bases and V 4 bases, and 5 bases lay outside the gene matches. The CDR3 runs to 14 residues. CDR1 LNHDA and CDR2 SQIVND come from the germline V gene (reference sequence). In DNA, the CDR3 is TGTGCCAGTAGTAGGACAGGGCCCGACTACGAGCAGTACTTC. This sequence encodes CASSRTGPDYEQYF.

This clone was recorded once. This chain connects TRBV7-9 to TRBJ2-5; D remains ambiguous. V gave up 3 bases and J gave up 0 bases, with 17 bases separating them. The CDR3 covers 17 residues. CDR1 is SEHNR and CDR2 is FQNEAQ in the germline V gene (reference sequence). For the CDR3, the DNA is TGTGCCAGCAGCTTGGAGTTCGCGTCACAACACCAAGAGACCCAGTACTTC. This gives the protein CASSLEFASQHQETQYF.

V and J are TRBV9 and TRBJ2-1, with D hard to call. The CDR3 runs 14 residues. With 4 bases removed from V and 5 bases from J, the gap between germline ends came to 13 bases. Germline V gives CDR1 SGDLS, CDR2 YYNGEE. The CDR3 reads CASSPPGRDNEQFF. CDR3 DNA: TGTGCCAGCAGCCCTCCCGGTCGGGACAATGAGCAGTTCTTC.

This chain joins TRBV6-5 and TRBJ2-7, with 13 bases that match TRBD2. After removal of 5 bases from V and 5 bases from J, the junction contained 6 bases not matched to a gene. The length of the CDR3 is 15 residues. Germline V lookup: CDR1 MNHEY, CDR2 SVGAGI. CDR3 bases: TGTGCCAGCAGTCCCGGGACTAGCGGGGTGCACGAGCAGTACTTC. Its translation is CASSPGTSGVHEQYF.

The genes are TRBV9 and TRBJ2-3; TRBD2 matches at 9 bases. V lost 0 bases and J lost 2; bases outside the gene matches: 4. The CDR3 length is 16 residues. Germline V lookup: CDR1 SGDLS, CDR2 YYNGEE. CDR3 sequence: CASSVGRGGTTDTQYF. In nucleotides, the CDR3 is TGTGCCAGCAGCGTAGGGCGGGGGGGCACCACAGATACGCAGTATTTT.

The J gene is TRBJ2-4, the V gene TRBV19; weak D call: TRBD2 (6 bases). The CDR3 runs 12 residues. The V gene's germline CDR1 is LNHDA and CDR2 SQIVND (reference sequence). Trimming cost V 5 bases and J 7 bases, with 9 bases left between them. The CDR3 here is CASSAGTNIQYF. Written as DNA, the CDR3 is TGTGCCAGTAGTGCGGGAACTAACATTCAGTACTTC.

The chain recombines TRBV6-1 with TRBJ1-3; no clear D. CDR1 and CDR2 from the germline V gene are MNHNS and SASEGT. Trimming took 2 bases from V and 0 from J, leaving 14 bases between them. The CDR3 loop spans 17 amino acids. CDR3 in amino acids: CASSELGLGSSGNTIYF. The CDR3 bases are TGTGCCAGCAGTGAATTAGGTCTCGGGAGCTCTGGAAACACCATATATTTT.

This chain connects TRBV18 to TRBJ2-7; D may be TRBD1 (6 bases). CDR3 size: 19 residues. Per germline, CDR1 KGHSH and CDR2 LQKENI. Trimming took 1 base from V and 1 from J, leaving 23 bases between them. CDR3 sequence reads: CASSPLDPADRRLSYEQYF. The DNA for the CDR3 is TGTGCCAGCTCACCACTAGATCCCGCCGACAGGAGACTTTCCTACGAGCAGTACTTC.

The V call is TRBV9, the J call TRBJ1-6; D unclear. Per germline, CDR1 SGDLS and CDR2 YYNGEE. Trimming stripped 0 bases from V and 6 bases from J, with 10 bases between. The CDR3 totals 15 residues. The CDR3 sequence: CASSVEAGGNSPLHF. The CDR3, as DNA: TGTGCCAGCAGCGTAGAGGCGGGAGGTAATTCACCCCTCCACTTT. Full variable domain (missing parts from reference TRBV9 and TRBJ1-6): DSGVTQTPKHLITATGQRVTLRCSPRSGDLSVYWYQQSLDQGLQFLIQYYNGEERAKGNILERFSAQQFPDLHSELNLSSLELGDSALYFCASSVEAGGNSPLHFGNGTRLTVT.

A single count supports this clone. V is TRBV27 and J is TRBJ1-2, with 7 bases matching TRBD1. The CDR3 loop spans 16 amino acids. Germline assignment: CDR1 MNHEY and CDR2 SMNVEV (reference sequence). The V segment lost 4 bases and the J segment 2 bases; nucleotides outside the gene matches: 10. CDR3 sequence: CASSSRDRVWNYGYTF. CDR3 sequence (DNA): TGTGCCAGCAGTTCCCGGGACAGAGTTTGGAACTATGGCTACACCTTC.

The chain recombines TRBV3-1 (or the pseudogene TRBV3-2) with TRBJ1-3, with 8 bases matching TRBD1. This CDR3 is 14 amino acids long. The germline V gene encodes CDR1 LGHDT and CDR2 YNNKEL (reference sequence). The trim removed 1 base at V and 5 bases at J, leaving 1 base unmatched. CDR3 sequence (DNA): TGTGCCAGCAGCCAAGGACAGGGGCGAAACACCATATATTTT. This codes for CASSQGQGRNTIYF.

The chain carries TRBV7-6 and TRBJ2-3; 12 bases line up with TRBD1. V shed 5 bases, J shed 5 bases, and the junction held 5 bases outside the gene matches. Germline V gives CDR1 SGHVS, CDR2 FNYEAQ. The CDR3 extends over 15 amino acids. CDR3: CASSPGTGGGDTQYF. The CDR3 nucleotides are TGTGCCAGCAGCCCCGGGACAGGGGGCGGAGATACGCAGTATTTT.

Worth noting for this clone: At the DNA level, this CDR3 is encoded by other sequences in the same sample as well. The rearrangement links TRBV20-1 to TRBJ2-3; 9 bases are shared with TRBD1. The CDR3 sequence is 11 residues long. The germline gives CDR1 DFQATT, CDR2 SNEGSKA (reference sequence). J was trimmed by 5 bases and V by 6 bases; bases with no gene match: 0. The CDR3 bases are TGCAGTGCGGACAGGGGAGATACGCAGTATTTT. Amino acid sequence: CSADRGDTQYF.

The V gene is TRBV9, the J gene TRBJ1-5; the D gene is possibly TRBD1 (6 bases). Deletions cut 0 bases from V and 0 bases from J, with 7 bases between. Germline V lookup: CDR1 SGDLS, CDR2 YYNGEE. CDR3 length equals 15 residues. The CDR3 nucleotides read TGTGCCAGCAGCGTAGGGGGGCATAGCAATCAGCCCCAGCATTTT. Protein product: CASSVGGHSNQPQHF. Using reference TRBV9 and TRBJ1-5 for the parts outside the CDR3, the full variable domain is DSGVTQTPKHLITATGQRVTLRCSPRSGDLSVYWYQQSLDQGLQFLIQYYNGEERAKGNILERFSAQQFPDLHSELNLSSLELGDSALYFCASSVGGHSNQPQHFGDGTRLSIL.

The CDR3 bases are TGCAGTGCTAGTTCCGTGCGGGACAGGGGGTTGGGTAATGAAAAACTGTTTTTT. This encodes CSASSVRDRGLGNEKLFF. This sequence joins TRBV20-1 and TRBJ1-4, with 11 nucleotides matching TRBD1. The trim removed 3 bases at V and 4 bases at J, leaving 13 bases unmatched. The CDR3 has 18 amino acids. Per germline, CDR1 DFQATT and CDR2 SNEGSKA (reference sequence).